This entry lists 19 T cell receptor beta chains sequenced from one sample in a study of blood T cell repertoires in COVID-19. Produced via immunoSEQ multiplex PCR; TCRdb's table is partial and in-frame only. The table shows 150,000 to 190,000 clones, with more than 75% occurring only once. Sequenced material: peripheral blood. These receptors were collected from a woman in her sixties or seventies with COVID-19, enrolled during active disease.

The chain uses TRBV19 and TRBJ1-1; D is undetermined. The ends were cut back, 5 bases at V and 7 bases at J, with 11 bases in the middle. Germline V gene lookup returns CDR1 LNHDA and CDR2 SQIVND (reference sequence). The CDR3 loop spans 12 amino acids. The CDR3 protein is CASSHYSGEAFF. As DNA, the CDR3 is TGTGCCAGTAGTCACTATAGTGGTGAAGCTTTCTTT.

Turning to this clone: One end of the junction does not line up with germline, which may come from a read error. This chain uses TRBV7-7 with TRBJ2-2; D uncertain. Germline CDR1 and CDR2: SSHAT and FNYEAQ (reference sequence). This CDR3 is built from 13 residues. CDR3 amino acids: CASSLVITGELFF. For the CDR3, the DNA is TGTGCTAGCAGCTTAGTTATTACCGGGGAGCTGTTTTTT.

The chain links TRBV4-1 to TRBJ2-1; D perhaps matches TRBD1 (5 bases). V was pared by 0 bases and J by 4 bases, with 7 bases between. There are 14 residues in the CDR3. From germline, CDR1 is MGHRA and CDR2 YSYEKL. CDR3 nucleotide sequence: TGCGCCAGCAGCCAAGATAGACAGTACAATGAGCAGTTCTTC. It yields the protein CASSQDRQYNEQFF.

This clone was counted a few times. J is TRBJ1-2 and V is TRBV4-2; TRBD1 matches at 7 bases. Trimming at V came to 3 bases and at J to 2 bases, leaving 3 bases not matched to a gene. This CDR3 is built from 14 residues. Germline V lookup: CDR1 LGHNA, CDR2 YNFKEQ. The CDR3 bases are TGTGCCAGCAGCCAGATGACAGGGAACTATGGCTACACCTTC. This translates into CASSQMTGNYGYTF.

The chain joins TRBV3-1 (or the pseudogene TRBV3-2) to TRBJ2-5, with D tentatively TRBD1 (6 bases). In germline, CDR1 is LGHDT, CDR2 YNNKEL (reference sequence). The CDR3 contains 15 residues. V was cut by 2 bases and J by 4 bases, with 14 bases left in between. As DNA, the CDR3 is TGTGCCAGCAGCCAATGGGGGCCGGCTGGAGAGACCCAGTACTTC. Translating gives CASSQWGPAGETQYF.

V gene TRBV2 combines with J gene TRBJ2-7; 9 bases map to TRBD2. The trim removed 4 bases at V and 2 bases at J, leaving 6 bases unmatched. CDR1 and CDR2 from the germline V gene are SNHLY and FYNNEI. The CDR3 is 15 amino acids. Here the CDR3 DNA reads TGTGCCAGCAGTGGGCCGACTAGCGGTACCTACGAGCAGTACTTC. Translation: CASSGPTSGTYEQYF. Variable domain in full (rest from reference TRBV2 and TRBJ2-7): EPEVTQTPSHQVTQMGQEVILRCVPISNHLYFYWYRQILGQKVEFLVSFYNNEISEKSEIFDDQFSVERPDGSNFTLKIRSTKLEDSAMYFCASSGPTSGTYEQYFGPGTRLTVT.

The table lists this clone with a count of one. The chain joins TRBV20-1 to TRBJ1-2; TRBD1 agrees at 8 bases. Trimming cost V 3 bases and J 7 bases; bases outside gene matches: 10. The CDR3 contains 14 residues. Germline V gives CDR1 DFQATT, CDR2 SNEGSKA (reference sequence). CDR3 sequence reads: CSASFGQGVSGYTF. CDR3 DNA sequence: TGCAGTGCTAGTTTCGGACAGGGTGTTTCTGGCTACACCTTC.

This clone occurred a few times. This CDR3 is CSVFKGGLAGYNEQFF. The CDR3 DNA is TGCAGCGTCTTCAAAGGGGGACTAGCGGGATACAATGAGCAGTTCTTC. The J gene is TRBJ2-1, the V gene TRBV29-1, with TRBD2 matching 13 bases. The CDR3 loop spans 16 amino acids. V shed 6 bases and J 4 bases; nucleotides not matched to a gene: 9. Germline values: CDR1 SQVTM, CDR2 ANQGSEA.

CDR3 nucleotides: TGCAGCGTTGAAGTAGTCTCTGGGGCCAACGTCCTGACTTTC. It is translated as CSVEVVSGANVLTF. This rearrangement joins TRBV29-1 to TRBJ2-6; D call uncertain. The CDR3 has 14 residues. Deletions cut 1 base from V and 0 bases from J, with 4 bases between. Looked up from germline, CDR1 is SQVTM and CDR2 is ANQGSEA.

V usage is TRBV2 and J usage is TRBJ2-3; D uncertain. Germline V lookup: CDR1 SNHLY, CDR2 FYNNEI. Trimming shortened V by 7 bases and J by 3 bases, and 8 bases separated the two germline ends. The CDR3 is made up of 12 amino acids. For the CDR3, the DNA is TGTGCCAGCAATACCCGGACAGATACGCAGTATTTT. Residues: CASNTRTDTQYF.

Only a few counts were recorded for this clone. V gene TRBV14 combines with J gene TRBJ2-7; D may be TRBD2 (5 bases). V lost 0 bases and J 4 bases, leaving 7 bases between the germline ends. Germline V gene lookup returns CDR1 SGHDN and CDR2 FVKESK. CDR3 size: 13 residues. The CDR3 DNA sequence: TGTGCCAGCAGCCAAGATCGAGGGTACGAGCAGTACTTC. As protein: CASSQDRGYEQYF.

The rearrangement links TRBV5-6 to TRBJ1-5, with TRBD1 matching over 8 bases. The CDR3 consists of 16 residues. Unmatched junction bases numbered 5, after V lost 2 bases and J lost 1 base. The germline gives CDR1 SGHDT, CDR2 YYEEEE. The CDR3 protein is CASSFRTGTSNQPQHF. The CDR3 nucleotides are TGTGCCAGCAGCTTCCGGACAGGGACGAGCAATCAGCCCCAGCATTTT.

This rearrangement joins TRBV13 to TRBJ1-2, with D tentatively TRBD1 (6 bases). The CDR3 is made up of 16 amino acids. The V and J ends lost 2 bases and 4 bases respectively, with 17 bases between them. Germline assignment: CDR1 PRHDT and CDR2 FYEKMQ (reference sequence). The chain's CDR3 is CASSLRTGISSYGYTF. The CDR3 DNA follows: TGTGCCAGCAGCTTAAGAACAGGGATTTCTTCCTATGGCTACACCTTC. Complete variable domain (other parts from reference TRBV13 and TRBJ1-2): AAGVIQSPRHLIKEKRETATLKCYPIPRHDTVYWYQQGPGQDPQFLISFYEKMQSDKGSIPDRFSAQQFSDYHSELNMSSLELGDSALYFCASSLRTGISSYGYTFGSGTRLTVV.

This chain joins TRBV10-3 and TRBJ2-1; possibly TRBD2 for D (6 bases). V was pared by 3 bases and J by 2 bases, with 14 bases between. This CDR3 is 16 amino acids long. Germline-derived CDR1 and CDR2 are ENHRY and SYGVKD. This CDR3 is CAISEPRGATYNEQFF. In DNA, the CDR3 is TGTGCCATCAGTGAACCACGCGGGGCTACCTACAATGAGCAGTTCTTC.

This chain links TRBV27 with TRBJ2-7; perhaps TRBD1 as D (5 bases). Trimming cost V 3 bases and J 6 bases, with 18 bases left between them. CDR1 and CDR2 (germline): MNHEY, SMNVEV (reference sequence). This CDR3 has 15 amino acids. As DNA, the CDR3 is TGTGCCAGCAGTTTGGTTAGGGGCCCCGATTTCGAGCAGTACTTC. Translation: CASSLVRGPDFEQYF.

V is TRBV11-2 and J is TRBJ1-2, with 7 bases that match TRBD1. This CDR3 has 15 amino acids. CDR1 and CDR2 from the germline V gene are SGHAT and FQNNGV. The V segment lost 5 bases and the J segment 8 bases; nucleotides outside the gene matches: 14. The CDR3 bases are TGTGCCAGCAGCGACCCAACAGGGGCCCCTGGGGGCTACACCTTC. Its translation: CASSDPTGAPGGYTF.

The gene calls are TRBV25-1 and TRBJ2-5; perhaps TRBD2 as D (5 bases). The CDR3 consists of 15 residues. Germline CDR1 is MGHDK and CDR2 is SYGVNS. Trimming removed 1 base at V and 4 bases at J, with 13 bases between. Here the CDR3 reads CASSEFTSDLETQYF. The CDR3, as DNA: TGTGCCAGCAGTGAATTCACTTCGGACTTAGAGACCCAGTACTTC.

The genes are TRBV5-4 and TRBJ1-5, with D maybe TRBD1 (5 bases). The germline CDR1 and CDR2 sequences are SGHNT and YYREEE (reference sequence). This CDR3 is built from 14 residues. With 0 bases removed from V and 4 bases from J, the gap between germline ends came to 8 bases. CDR3 coding DNA: TGTGCCAGCAGCTTGGAGGGGAAAAATCAGCCCCAGCATTTT. This codes for CASSLEGKNQPQHF.

The chain carries TRBV6-6 and TRBJ1-6; 9 nucleotides align to TRBD1. Germline CDR1 and CDR2: MNHNY and SVGAGI (reference sequence). The CDR3 runs to 15 residues. The junction had 9 bases not matched to a gene; V was cut back by 5 bases and J by 10 bases. CDR3 in amino acids: CASSPPGQGPSPLHF. Here the CDR3 DNA reads TGTGCCAGCAGTCCTCCGGGACAGGGTCCATCACCCCTCCACTTT.